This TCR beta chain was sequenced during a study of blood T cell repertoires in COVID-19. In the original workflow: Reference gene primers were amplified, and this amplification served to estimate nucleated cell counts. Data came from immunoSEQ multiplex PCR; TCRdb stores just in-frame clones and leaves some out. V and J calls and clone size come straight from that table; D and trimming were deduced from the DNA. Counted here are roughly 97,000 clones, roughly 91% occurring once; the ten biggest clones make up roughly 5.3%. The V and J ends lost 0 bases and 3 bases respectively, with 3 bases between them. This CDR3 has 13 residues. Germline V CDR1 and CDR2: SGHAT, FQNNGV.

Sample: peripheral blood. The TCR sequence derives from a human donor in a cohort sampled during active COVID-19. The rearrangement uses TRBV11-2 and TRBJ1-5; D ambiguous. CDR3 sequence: CASSLDSNQPQHF. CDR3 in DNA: TGTGCCAGCAGCTTAGACTCCAATCAGCCCCAGCATTTT.